This T cell receptor beta chain was captured by sequencing in a study of cytomegalovirus exposure and HLA in healthy donors. General study points: When analyzed later, a missense DCLRE1C variant was found to be linked to TCR beta V- and J-gene trimming. A later analysis, which compared TCR beta chains of equal frequency, found the HLA-associated ones more clonally expanded. The study listed approximately 170 cytomegalovirus-associated TCR beta chains.

The length of the CDR3 is 17 residues. Germline CDR1 is WNHNN and CDR2 is SYGVQD (reference sequence). The J segment lost 3 bases and the V segment lost 4 bases, leaving 14 bases of the junction unmatched. PCR used 60 Vbeta primers and 13 Jbeta primers. In the study's own analysis: Later reanalysis found around 74 million unique TCR beta chains, around 10 million of them shared. Data came from immunoSEQ multiplex PCR; TCRdb stores just in-frame clones and leaves some out. The D gene and trimming were derived from the DNA, and the V and J assignments and clone size from that table. The table has some 150,000 clones, under 85% seen once; the top ten hold roughly 1.7%. In regard to this clone: As yet, its antigen is unknown.

The V call is TRBV10-1, the J call TRBJ2-7; the match to TRBD2 covers 8 bases. Sample: PBMCs. This sequence originates from a woman aged 30 to 39 in good health and CMV-seronegative. CDR3 sequence: CASSGTCGQRERYEQYF. CDR3 nucleotide sequence: TGCGCCAGCAGTGGGACTTGTGGGCAGCGGGAGCGCTACGAGCAGTACTTC.